The 14 T cell receptor beta chains listed next were all sequenced from one sample in a study of cytomegalovirus exposure and HLA in healthy donors. The repertoire was sequenced with immunoSEQ multiplex PCR; TCRdb's copy has only in-frame clones and lacks some. The table lists approximately 81,000 clones, just under 95% of them singletons. The sample was PBMCs. The receptors were gathered from a man between 18 and 29 years old in good health and CMV-seronegative.

CDR3 sequence reads: CASSLTLALFANEQFF. In DNA, the CDR3 is TGTGCCAGCAGCCTGACACTAGCGCTCTTCGCCAATGAGCAGTTCTTC. V gene TRBV5-5 combines with J gene TRBJ2-1; TRBD2 matches at 7 bases. Germline loops: CDR1 SGHKS, CDR2 YYEKEE (reference sequence). V lost 4 bases, J lost 6 bases, and 13 bases stayed unmatched. The CDR3 sequence is 16 residues long.

The chain carries TRBV6-5 and TRBJ1-5; 7 positions agree with TRBD1. Looked up from germline, CDR1 is MNHEY and CDR2 is SVGAGI. The J segment lost 6 bases and the V segment lost 5 bases, leaving 10 bases of the junction unmatched. The CDR3 runs 15 residues. The chain's CDR3 is CASSREGALGQPQHF. CDR3 nucleotide sequence: TGTGCCAGCAGTCGCGAGGGGGCGTTGGGTCAGCCCCAGCATTTT.

The chain combines TRBV5-1 with TRBJ2-7, with a tentative D call TRBD1 (7 bases). Trimming shortened V by 1 base and J by 4 bases, and 12 bases separated the two germline ends. Germline V CDR1 and CDR2: SGHRS, YFSETQ. This CDR3 is 14 amino acids long. This chain's CDR3 is CASSLSQGRYEQYF. CDR3 DNA sequence: TGCGCCAGCAGCTTGTCACAGGGGAGGTACGAGCAGTACTTC.

The chain couples TRBV4-2 to TRBJ1-1; 7 bases are a match to TRBD1. The V gene's germline CDR1 is LGHNA and CDR2 YNFKEQ. The ends lost 0 bases at V and 0 bases at J; junction bases unmatched: 4. The CDR3 is made up of 16 amino acids. The CDR3 DNA sequence: TGTGCCAGCAGCCAAGATAGGGACAGTGTGAACACTGAAGCTTTCTTT. It encodes CASSQDRDSVNTEAFF.

The chain has TRBV7-2 and TRBJ1-2, with TRBD1 matching 7 bases. V lost 1 base to trimming and J lost 6 bases; unmatched junction nucleotides: 5. Germline loops: CDR1 SGHTA, CDR2 FQGNSA. This CDR3 region has 14 residues. Written as DNA, the CDR3 is TGTGCCAGCAGCTTAGAGACAGGGTCTGATGGCTACACCTTC. Amino acid sequence: CASSLETGSDGYTF.

The V gene is TRBV19, the J gene TRBJ1-2; D possibly corresponds to TRBD1 (6 bases). The CDR3 is made up of 15 amino acids. Trimming took 8 bases from V and 1 from J, leaving 17 bases between them. CDR1 is LNHDA, CDR2 SQIVND, per germline (reference sequence). The CDR3 reads CASSSGGKSNYGYTF. DNA for the CDR3: TGTGCCAGTTCGTCGGGGGGCAAGAGTAACTATGGCTACACCTTC.

CDR3 in DNA: TGTGCCAGCAGCAGGGGACTAGCGGACAATGAGCAGTTCTTC. The encoded protein is CASSRGLADNEQFF. The rearrangement joins TRBV11-2 to TRBJ2-1; TRBD2 aligns across 11 bases. The CDR3 runs 14 residues. Germline CDR1 SGHAT, CDR2 FQNNGV. Losses at the gene ends were 5 bases for V and 5 bases for J; bases not matched to a gene: 2. Filled out from reference TRBV11-2 and TRBJ2-1, the complete variable domain reads EAGVAQSPRYKIIEKRQSVAFWCNPISGHATLYWYQQILGQGPKLLIQFQNNGVVDDSQLPKDRFSAERLKGVDSTLKIQPAKLEDSAVYLCASSRGLADNEQFFGPGTRLTVL.

This clone was counted a single time. The junction shows a germline mismatch at one end, possibly a read error. This chain links TRBV7-9 with TRBJ1-2, with unresolved D. Germline loops: CDR1 SEHNR, CDR2 FQNEAQ (reference sequence). This CDR3 spans 11 amino acids. The CDR3 region is CASSPNYDYTF. CDR3 nucleotides: TGTGCCAGCAGCCCTAACTATGACTACACCTTC.

Notes on this clone: Other DNA sequences within the sample encode an identical CDR3. The rearrangement joins TRBV15 to TRBJ2-1; 14 nucleotides match TRBD2. J lost 7 bases, V lost 3 bases, and 5 bases had no gene match. Germline assignment: CDR1 LNHNV and CDR2 YYDKDF (reference sequence). The CDR3 loop spans 16 amino acids. CDR3 loop: CATSRGGTSGSNEQFF. Here the CDR3 DNA reads TGTGCCACCAGCAGGGGGGGGACTAGCGGGAGTAATGAGCAGTTCTTC.

The chain's CDR3 is CASSQFTGTGLEEQYF. The DNA for the CDR3 is TGTGCCAGCAGCCAATTTACCGGGACAGGGCTTGAAGAGCAGTACTTC. The rearrangement links TRBV11-3 to TRBJ2-7, with 9 bases lining up with TRBD1. The CDR3 is 16 amino acids. The germline V gene encodes CDR1 SGHNT and CDR2 YENEEA. With 5 bases clipped from V and 7 bases from J, the junction kept 15 bases outside the gene matches.

The V gene is TRBV7-8, the J gene TRBJ1-1; tentative D call: TRBD1 (6 bases). Germline loops: CDR1 SGHVS, CDR2 FQNEAQ. Trimming shortened V by 8 bases and J by 0 bases, and 16 bases separated the two germline ends. The CDR3 covers 15 residues. The CDR3 DNA reads as TGTGCCAGCGCCCGCGGTGGGGGCCTGAACACTGAAGCTTTCTTT. This sequence encodes CASARGGGLNTEAFF. Together with reference TRBV7-8 and TRBJ1-1, the CDR3 gives the full variable domain: GAGVSQSPRYKVAKRGQDVALRCDPISGHVSLFWYQQALGQGPEFLTYFQNEAQLDKSGLPSDRFFAERPEGSVSTLKIQRTQQEDSAVYLCASARGGGLNTEAFFGQGTRLTVV.

This chain connects TRBV5-1 to TRBJ2-2; no clear D gene. CDR1 SGHRS and CDR2 YFSETQ come from the germline V gene. The germline V and J ends were trimmed by 4 bases and 5 bases, with 15 bases remaining between them. The CDR3 covers 15 residues. The CDR3 loop reads CASSPAPGWTGELFF. CDR3 sequence (DNA): TGCGCCAGCAGCCCTGCTCCGGGTTGGACCGGGGAGCTGTTTTTT.

J is TRBJ1-6 and V is TRBV2, with 7 nucleotides matching TRBD1. From germline, CDR1 is SNHLY and CDR2 FYNNEI. CDR3 length: 12 residues. V trimming: 3 bases; J trimming: 16 bases; junction bases outside the gene matches: 6. The CDR3 DNA sequence: TGTGCCAGCAGTGAGTGGACAGGCAATCTCCACTTT. Translated, it gives CASSEWTGNLHF. Based on the CDR3 plus reference TRBV2 and TRBJ1-6, the full variable domain is EPEVTQTPSHQVTQMGQEVILRCVPISNHLYFYWYRQILGQKVEFLVSFYNNEISEKSEIFDDQFSVERPDGSNFTLKIRSTKLEDSAMYFCASSEWTGNLHFGNGTRLTVT.

The gene calls are TRBV6-5 and TRBJ1-6, with 11 nucleotides matching TRBD1. Per the germline V gene, CDR1 is MNHEY and CDR2 is SVGAGI. The CDR3 totals 16 residues. The junction had 2 bases not matched to a gene; V was cut back by 0 bases and J by 7 bases. CDR3 DNA: TGTGCCAGCAGTTACTCCTGGGACAGGGGGAATTCACCCCTCCACTTT. Amino acids: CASSYSWDRGNSPLHF.